This entry features one T cell receptor beta chain sequence. The sample comes from a study of blood T cell repertoires in COVID-19. V dropped 6 bases and J dropped 4 bases, with 12 bases sitting between them. The CDR3 contains 13 residues. In the original processing: Estimates of nucleated cell counts were drawn from the amplification of reference gene primers. TCRdb's table, derived via immunoSEQ multiplex PCR, lists solely in-frame clones and lacks some. For V, J and clone size, that table is used; D and trimming come from the DNA. This sample has around 260,000 clones, with 90% to 95% found just once.

This receptor was obtained from a woman aged 25 to 39 with COVID-19, enrolled during active disease. Sequenced: peripheral blood. This rearrangement joins TRBV12-3 or TRBV12-4 to TRBJ1-1; D is possibly TRBD1 (5 bases). DNA for the CDR3: TGTGCCAGCAGCCCGTCAGGGCCCACTGAAGCTTTCTTT. Translating gives CASSPSGPTEAFF.